This T cell receptor (beta chain) was obtained from a study of T-cell reconstitution after alpha-beta-depleted transplantation in children. The study, taken as a whole, reports: There were reportedly several hundred expanded graft clones from which alpha-beta T cells came about two months after transplant. When one year had passed after transplant, most T-cell counts and diversity came from newly produced T cells.

On this clonotype itself: The antigen remains undetermined.

A library of TCRbeta sequences, prepared with unique molecular identifiers, was generated. MiXCR was run by TCRdb on the PCR reads, yielding one entry per CDR3 protein. The sample yields around 580,000 distinct CDR3 sequences, more than 20% seen once. V lost 9 bases and J lost 4, with 24 bases in between. The CDR3 runs to 17 residues. Germline lookup yields CDR1 ENHRY and CDR2 SYGVKD. The clonotype was recovered from a boy less than two years old with Wiskott-Aldrich syndrome, due to receive a stem cell transplant. The source was PBMCs, collected before TCRalphabeta/CD19-depleted stem cell transplant. This chain joins TRBV10-3 and TRBJ2-2; D is possibly TRBD1 (6 bases). CDR3 sequence reads: CAIRDTPSSDGTGELFF. The CDR3 DNA reads TGTGCCATACGGGACACGCCGTCATCCGACGGCACCGGGGAGCTGTTTTTT.